This entry concerns a single TCR beta chain. The target antigen is unknown. This entry comes from a study of T cell responses to AZD1222 COVID-19 vaccine. Broader study findings: Repertoire collection took place solely once the T cell response had peaked. Baseline seropositivity occurred in only six AZD1222 recipients. Clonal diversity may have been underestimated in mostly white British donors.

Assay: immunoSEQ multiplex PCR; the TCRdb copy retains only in-frame clones and omits some. The table shows some 54,000 clones, with 87% occurring only once. The receptor was derived from an adult in good health. The material sequenced was peripheral blood, taken on day 0 of AZD1222 vaccination.

Here the CDR3 DNA reads TGTGCCAGTAGGGAGTGGGTCGGCGGGGTCACAGATACGCAGTATTTT. This gives the protein CASREWVGGVTDTQYF. The rearrangement uses TRBV19 and TRBJ2-3; D may be TRBD2 (6 bases). CDR1 is LNHDA and CDR2 is SQIVND in the germline V gene (reference sequence). Trimming removed 6 bases at V and 2 bases at J, with 18 bases between. The CDR3 runs 16 residues.